A selection of T cell receptor beta chains follows, all from one sample in a study of shared clonotypes between healthy human individuals. Data came from immunoSEQ multiplex PCR; TCRdb stores just in-frame clones and leaves some out. The table has around 2,000,000 clones, about 93% seen once. Source material: naive CD8+ T cells from PBMCs. The receptor source for this set is a man aged 18 to 30 in good health. Some clones in this sample may be carry-over from other donors' samples. Both conserved end residues are part of each CDR3. D genes are given only for firm matches. Clone size is not always given. Where it is, it says once, few, many or a class for expanded clones.

j_gene | d_gene | abundance | v_gene | CDR3aa | CDR3nt
TRBJ2-7 | - | - | TRBV28 | CASTITMGSYEQYF | TGTGCCAGCACCATAACGATGGGTAGCTACGAGCAGTACTTC
TRBJ2-7 | TRBD2 | - | TRBV6-5 | CASLQLGGGEQYF | TGTGCCAGCCTTCAACTCGGGGGGGGCGAGCAGTACTTC
TRBJ2-7 | - | - | TRBV29-1 | CSVSGGTRPYEQYF | TGCAGCGTCTCAGGCGGGACACGACCCTACGAGCAGTACTTC
TRBJ2-7 | - | - | TRBV29-1 | CSVEEKQVPYEQYF | TGCAGCGTTGAGGAGAAGCAGGTGCCCTACGAGCAGTACTTC
TRBJ2-2 | - | - | TRBV10-3 | CAITPDPDGGELFF | TGTGCCATCACTCCAGACCCAGACGGCGGGGAGCTGTTTTTT
TRBJ1-1 | TRBD1 | - | TRBV19 | CATQGQGTFFEAFF | TGTGCCACTCAGGGACAGGGGACCTTCTTCGAAGCTTTCTTT
TRBJ2-7 | - | - | TRBV27 | CASRSEQYF | TGTGCCAGCAGAAGCGAGCAGTACTTC
TRBJ2-5 | - | - | TRBV19 | CASSTWAPQETQYF | TGTGCCAGTAGTACCTGGGCCCCCCAAGAGACCCAGTACTTC
TRBJ2-7 | - | once | TRBV11-2 | CASSSGTGISYEQYF | TGTGCCAGCTCCAGCGGGACAGGAATTTCCTACGAGCAGTACTTC
TRBJ2-4 | TRBD2 | - | TRBV2 | CASKSGGMDIQYF | TGTGCCAGCAAGTCGGGGGGGATGGACATTCAGTACTTC
TRBJ2-1 | TRBD2 | - | TRBV19 | CASSILGLAAPPGEQFF | TGTGCCAGTAGTATCCTCGGACTAGCAGCCCCGCCGGGGGAGCAGTTCTTC
TRBJ2-7 | - | - | TRBV5-1 | CASSPIRDGNYEQYF | TGCGCCAGCAGCCCTATCCGAGACGGTAACTACGAGCAGTACTTC
TRBJ2-5 | - | - | TRBV2 | CASSEAGRETQYF | TGTGCCAGCAGTGAAGCGGGGCGAGAGACCCAGTACTTC
TRBJ2-7 | - | - | TRBV4-1 | CASSQSPPGLGRGEQYF | TGCGCCAGCAGCCAATCCCCACCAGGTCTGGGGCGAGGCGAGCAGTACTTC
TRBJ1-5 | - | - | TRBV6-5 | CASSYQHINQPQHF | TGTGCCAGCAGTTACCAGCACATCAATCAGCCCCAGCATTTT
TRBJ2-2 | - | - | TRBV19 | CASSIVISLAGELFF | TGTGCCAGTAGTATAGTCATAAGCCTCGCAGGGGAGCTGTTTTTT
TRBJ2-1 | - | once | TRBV13 | CASSPSPSYSYNEQFF | TGTGCCAGCAGCCCTTCTCCAAGCTACTCCTACAATGAGCAGTTCTTC
TRBJ1-5 | - | few | TRBV19 | CASSIRDSNQPQHF | TGTGCCAGTAGTATTAGAGATAGCAATCAGCCCCAGCATTTT
TRBJ2-1 | - | once | TRBV5-8 | CASSPATGYNEQFF | TGTGCCAGCAGCCCTGCCACAGGATACAATGAGCAGTTCTTC
TRBJ2-7 | TRBD2 | - | TRBV5-4 | CASSQGLADSYEQYF | TGTGCCAGCAGTCAGGGACTAGCGGACTCCTACGAGCAGTACTTC
TRBJ2-2 | - | - | TRBV10-3 | CAISEFKGVTGELFF | TGTGCCATCAGTGAGTTCAAGGGTGTCACCGGGGAGCTGTTTTTT
TRBJ2-2 | TRBD2 | - | TRBV27 | CASRLAGVSFRELFF | TGTGCCAGCAGACTAGCGGGAGTAAGTTTTCGGGAGCTGTTTTTT
TRBJ2-1 | - | - | TRBV9 | CASSFKKRSAYNEQFF | TGTGCCAGCAGCTTTAAGAAGCGTTCGGCCTACAATGAGCAGTTCTTC
TRBJ2-7 | TRBD2 | - | TRBV6-1 | CASSETSGLARFYEQYF | TGTGCCAGCAGTGAAACCTCGGGACTAGCGAGGTTTTACGAGCAGTACTTC
TRBJ2-7 | TRBD2 | - | TRBV5-1 | CASSWTRAGTHEQYF | TGCGCCAGCAGCTGGACTAGAGCGGGAACGCACGAGCAGTACTTC
TRBJ1-5 | - | - | TRBV4-2 | CASSPRTVSSQPQHF | TGTGCCAGCAGCCCCAGGACAGTTAGTAGCCAGCCCCAGCATTTT
TRBJ1-2 | - | - | TRBV11-2 | CASSRWDGLGEDYGYTF | TGTGCCAGCAGCCGCTGGGACGGCCTAGGGGAGGACTATGGCTACACCTTC
TRBJ1-2 | - | - | TRBV27 | CASSLHVSAPHGYTF | TGTGCCAGCAGTTTACATGTTTCGGCTCCACATGGCTACACCTTC
TRBJ1-2 | - | - | TRBV28 | CASSLMGQGYGYTF | TGTGCCAGCAGTTTGATGGGGCAGGGGTATGGCTACACCTTC
TRBJ2-1 | TRBD2 | - | TRBV5-6 | CASSFGGRYNEQFF | TGTGCCAGCAGCTTCGGGGGGAGGTACAATGAGCAGTTCTTC
TRBJ2-7 | - | - | TRBV9 | CASSPRVGRYEQYF | TGTGCCAGCAGCCCCCGCGTGGGACGCTACGAGCAGTACTTC
TRBJ2-7 | - | - | TRBV27 | CASSLKLGYEQYF | TGTGCCAGCAGTTTGAAACTGGGTTACGAGCAGTACTTC
TRBJ1-1 | - | - | TRBV7-9 | CASSRGVGEAFF | TGTGCCAGCAGCCGAGGCGTGGGGGAAGCTTTCTTT
TRBJ2-7 | TRBD2 | - | TRBV10-3 | CAISGGTSGIYEQYF | TGTGCCATCAGCGGAGGGACTAGCGGGATTTACGAGCAGTACTTC
TRBJ1-5 | - | - | TRBV19 | CASTRGGVQPQHF | TGTGCCAGTACTAGGGGCGGGGTTCAGCCCCAGCATTTT
TRBJ2-1 | TRBD1 | - | TRBV15 | CATSRDRDRGHNEQFF | TGTGCCACCAGCAGAGATAGGGACAGGGGGCACAATGAGCAGTTCTTC
TRBJ1-2 | TRBD1 | - | TRBV7-9 | CASSLGGQDGYTF | TGTGCCAGCAGCTTAGGGGGACAGGATGGCTACACCTTC
TRBJ2-1 | - | - | TRBV5-1 | CASGSGAYNEQFF | TGCGCCAGCGGGTCCGGGGCCTACAATGAGCAGTTCTTC
TRBJ2-2 | - | once | TRBV7-6 | CASSPGPDLNGELFF | TGTGCCAGCAGCCCCGGTCCGGACCTAAACGGGGAGCTGTTTTTT
TRBJ2-1 | - | - | TRBV11-3 | CASSSRDTNEQFF | TGTGCCAGCAGCTCGCGGGACACCAATGAGCAGTTCTTC
TRBJ2-7 | - | - | TRBV5-1 | CASSLFQQSYEQYF | TGCGCCAGCAGCTTGTTCCAACAGAGCTACGAGCAGTACTTC
TRBJ2-7 | - | - | TRBV2 | CASRDVEQYF | TGTGCCAGCAGGGACGTCGAGCAGTACTTC
TRBJ2-7 | - | - | TRBV7-2 | CASSLHTSYEQYF | TGTGCCAGCAGCTTACATACCTCCTACGAGCAGTACTTC
TRBJ1-3 | - | few | TRBV25-1 | CASSERSRVNTIYF | TGTGCCAGCAGTGAACGGTCCAGGGTGAACACCATATATTTT
TRBJ1-2 | TRBD1 | - | TRBV6-5 | CASSYSKTGIYGYTF | TGTGCCAGCAGTTACTCTAAGACAGGGATTTATGGCTACACCTTC
TRBJ2-2 | TRBD2 | - | TRBV7-6 | CASSLERGTSGTGELFF | TGTGCCAGCAGCTTAGAGAGAGGGACTAGCGGAACCGGGGAGCTGTTTTTT
TRBJ2-7 | - | - | TRBV28 | CASSFHYRETTVDEQYF | TGTGCCAGCAGTTTCCACTATCGGGAGACGACGGTGGACGAGCAGTACTTC
TRBJ2-1 | - | - | TRBV11-2 | CASRPNSGYDEQFF | TGTGCCAGCAGACCAAATAGCGGATACGATGAGCAGTTCTTC
TRBJ2-7 | - | - | TRBV6-5 | CASSYSGRYEQYF | TGTGCCAGCAGTTACTCCGGGCGCTACGAGCAGTACTTC
TRBJ2-1 | - | - | TRBV27 | CASRLASTYNEQFF | TGTGCCAGCAGGTTAGCGAGCACCTACAATGAGCAGTTCTTC
TRBJ2-5 | TRBD1 | - | TRBV28 | CASSFPPRQGAALNKETQYF | TGTGCCAGCAGTTTCCCCCCTCGACAGGGTGCTGCCCTGAACAAAGAGACCCAGTACTTC
TRBJ2-7 | - | - | TRBV14 | CASSISNPYEQYF | TGTGCCAGCAGCATTAGCAATCCCTACGAGCAGTACTTC
TRBJ2-7 | - | - | TRBV28 | CASSFGTTGSEQYF | TGTGCCAGCAGTTTCGGAACTACAGGGTCCGAGCAGTACTTC
TRBJ2-7 | TRBD2 | - | TRBV9 | CASSVGLAGRGNEQYF | TGTGCCAGCAGCGTCGGACTAGCGGGGAGAGGGAACGAGCAGTACTTC
TRBJ1-5 | - | - | TRBV27 | CASSLTGEWNQPQHF | TGTGCCAGCAGCCTCACGGGGGAGTGGAATCAGCCCCAGCATTTT
TRBJ1-1 | - | few | TRBV7-9 | CASSSTNTEAFF | TGTGCCAGCAGCTCGACGAACACTGAAGCTTTCTTT
TRBJ2-3 | - | once | TRBV6-8 | CASGRGREGADTQYF | TGTGCCAGTGGCAGGGGGCGGGAGGGCGCAGATACGCAGTATTTT
TRBJ2-1 | TRBD1 | - | TRBV27 | CASRFLGQRYNEQFF | TGTGCCAGCAGATTCTTGGGACAGAGATACAATGAGCAGTTCTTC
TRBJ2-2 | - | - | TRBV9 | CASSGTLNTGELFF | TGTGCCAGCAGCGGAACCCTTAACACCGGGGAGCTGTTTTTT